This T cell receptor (beta chain) is from a study of human T cells and chemical hapten exposure. In its sample, this clonotype was seen many times. TCRdb re-called the RACE reads with MiXCR, one entry per CDR3 protein. The sample holds about 83,000 distinct CDR3 sequences, about 8% seen once. The time point was: patch test 1, 2 weeks after DPC sensitization. The sample's treatment: therapeutic diphenylcyclopropenone sensitization with weekly scalp DPC. Trimming took 3 bases from V and 4 from J, leaving 12 bases between them. The V gene's germline CDR1 is SNHLY and CDR2 FYNNEI. CDR3 length: 15 amino acids.

The material was whole blood, obtained in connection with sensitization to the hapten diphenylcyclopropenone (DPC). The J gene is TRBJ2-2, the V gene TRBV2; no clear D gene. The TCR sequence derives from a woman aged 25 to 39 with alopecia areata. Some clones in this sample may be carry-over from other donors' samples. In DNA form, the CDR3 reads TGTGCCAGCAGTGAGGATAGGATTAGCACCGGGGAGCTGTTTTTT. Translation gives CASSEDRISTGELFF.